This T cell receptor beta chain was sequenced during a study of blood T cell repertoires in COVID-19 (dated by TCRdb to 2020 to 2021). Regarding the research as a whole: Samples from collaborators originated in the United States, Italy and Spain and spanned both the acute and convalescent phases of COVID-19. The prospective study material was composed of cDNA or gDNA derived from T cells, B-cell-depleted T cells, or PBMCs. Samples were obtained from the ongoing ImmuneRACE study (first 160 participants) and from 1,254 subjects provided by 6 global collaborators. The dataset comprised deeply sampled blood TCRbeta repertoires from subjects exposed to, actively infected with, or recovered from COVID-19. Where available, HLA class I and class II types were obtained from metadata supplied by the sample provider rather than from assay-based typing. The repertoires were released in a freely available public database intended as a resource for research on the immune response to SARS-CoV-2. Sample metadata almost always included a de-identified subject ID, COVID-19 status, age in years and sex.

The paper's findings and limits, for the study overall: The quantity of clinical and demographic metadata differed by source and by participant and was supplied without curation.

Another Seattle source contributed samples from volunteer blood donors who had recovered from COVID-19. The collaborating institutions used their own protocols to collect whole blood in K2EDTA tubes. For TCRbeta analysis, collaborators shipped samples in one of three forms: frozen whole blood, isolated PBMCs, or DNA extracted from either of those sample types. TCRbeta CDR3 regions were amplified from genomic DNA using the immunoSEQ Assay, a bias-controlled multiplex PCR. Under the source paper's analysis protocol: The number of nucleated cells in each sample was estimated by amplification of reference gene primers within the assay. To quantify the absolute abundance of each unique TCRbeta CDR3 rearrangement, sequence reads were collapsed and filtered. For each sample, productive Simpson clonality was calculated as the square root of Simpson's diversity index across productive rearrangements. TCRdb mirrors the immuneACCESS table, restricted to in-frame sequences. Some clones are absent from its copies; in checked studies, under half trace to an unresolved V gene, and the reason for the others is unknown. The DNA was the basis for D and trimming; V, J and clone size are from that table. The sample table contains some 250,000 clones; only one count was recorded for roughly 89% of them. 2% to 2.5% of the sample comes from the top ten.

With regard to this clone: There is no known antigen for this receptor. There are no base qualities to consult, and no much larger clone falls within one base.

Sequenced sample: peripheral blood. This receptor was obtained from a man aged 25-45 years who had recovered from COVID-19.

In nucleotide form, the sequence is TGCAGCGTTGAACTGAGCACAGATACGCAGTATTTT. Its protein product is CSVELSTDTQYF. The sequence joins TRBV29-1 to TRBJ2-3, with the D gene not confidently named. The CDR3 goes from the cysteine to the phenylalanine over 12 residues. Just CDR3 DNA is preserved here, 36 bases in frame from base 1. The germline V gene yields SQVTM for CDR1 and ANQGSEA for CDR2. Trimming at the junction amounts to 2 bases on V and 0 bases on J, and the germline ends lie 3 bases apart.